This T cell receptor beta chain was identified during a study of T-cell memory formation after mild COVID-19. The germline CDR1 and CDR2 sequences are MNHNY and SVGAGI (reference sequence). The CDR3 runs to 13 residues. With 10 bases removed from V and 1 base from J, the gap between germline ends came to 13 bases. Constant-segment-primed 5'RACE gave TCR alpha and TCR beta cDNA libraries with sample barcodes and UMIs. TCRdb ran MiXCR on the 5' RACE reads and lists one entry per CDR3 protein. The sample holds hundreds of thousands of distinct CDR3 sequences, approximately 13% seen once. Study-level results: From day 15 to 85, contracting clones were balanced between CD4 and CD8, whereas later expanders leaned toward CD4+. Chiefly within CM and EM were the contracting CD4+ clones; CD8+ ones were within EMRA.

This clonotype has a handful of counts. What it binds is unknown. The sample comprised PBMCs or a T cell subset sorted from them (not recorded which). This TCR was recovered from a man aged 18 to 35 who had mild COVID-19 (a few samples of this study predate the infection). Cell type and time point are not known. This chain connects TRBV6-6 to TRBJ1-1; D gene uncertain. CDR3 coding DNA: TGTGCCACCTGGCGTGCAGGGAACACTGAAGCTTTCTTT. Its translation is CATWRAGNTEAFF.